This T cell receptor beta chain was captured by sequencing in a study of blood T cell repertoires in COVID-19. Study details: COVID-19 samples, acute and convalescent, were from the United States, Italy and Spain. PBMCs, B-cell-depleted T cells, or T cells were the source of the cDNA or gDNA that made up the material.

Trimming left V 2 bases short and J 4 bases short, with 5 bases between. CDR3 length equals 12 residues. Original processing notes: Reference gene primer amplification in the assay estimated nucleated cell counts. Method: immunoSEQ multiplex PCR; TCRdb's copy keeps in-frame clones and lacks some. V, J and clone size were drawn from that table, and D and trimming were deduced from the DNA. The sample lists fewer than 150,000 clones, about nine tenths occurring once. Worth noting for this clone: Other DNA sequences from this sample encode an identical CDR3 as well.

The rearrangement links TRBV12-3 or TRBV12-4 to TRBJ1-2; D is uncertain. The sample was peripheral blood. The source of this sequence is a human donor in a cohort sampled during active COVID-19. CDR3 bases: TGTGCCAGCAGTTTAAGAGGCTATGGCTACACCTTC. Protein product: CASSLRGYGYTF.